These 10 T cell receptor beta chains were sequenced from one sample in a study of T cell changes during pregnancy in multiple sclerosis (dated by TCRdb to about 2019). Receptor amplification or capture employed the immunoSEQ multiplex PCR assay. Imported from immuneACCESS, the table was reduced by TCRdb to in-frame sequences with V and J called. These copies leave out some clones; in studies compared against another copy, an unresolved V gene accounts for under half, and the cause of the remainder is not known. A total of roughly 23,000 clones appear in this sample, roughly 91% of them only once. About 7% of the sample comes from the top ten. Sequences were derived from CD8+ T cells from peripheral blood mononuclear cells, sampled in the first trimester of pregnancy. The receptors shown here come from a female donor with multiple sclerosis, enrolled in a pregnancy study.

The CDR3: CASTFPYARTEAFF. CDR3 DNA sequence: TGTGCCAGCACCTTCCCGTATGCGAGGACTGAAGCTTTCTTT. This chain connects TRBV11-2 to TRBJ1-1, with unresolved D. The germline V gene has CDR1 SGHAT and CDR2 FQNNGV. V was shortened by 7 bases and J by 5 bases, with 17 bases between the two germline ends. The CDR3 sequence is 14 residues long.

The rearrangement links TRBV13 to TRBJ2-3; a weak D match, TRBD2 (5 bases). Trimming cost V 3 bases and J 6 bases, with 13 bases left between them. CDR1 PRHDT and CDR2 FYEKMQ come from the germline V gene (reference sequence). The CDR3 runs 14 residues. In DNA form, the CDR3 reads TGTGCCAGCAGCTTGGAGCGGCGTGGGGATACGCAGTATTTT. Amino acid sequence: CASSLERRGDTQYF.

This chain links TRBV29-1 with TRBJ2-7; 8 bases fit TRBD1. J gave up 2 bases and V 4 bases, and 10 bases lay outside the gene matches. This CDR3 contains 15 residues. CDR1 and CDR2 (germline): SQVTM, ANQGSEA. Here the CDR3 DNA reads TGCAGCGTTGTGGGGACAGGCCTACTCGCCTACGAGCAGTACTTC. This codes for CSVVGTGLLAYEQYF.

This CDR3 is CASSPSGRSSYEQYF. The CDR3 DNA reads TGCGCCAGCAGCCCCTCAGGCCGGTCGTCCTACGAGCAGTACTTC. The chain is built from TRBV4-3 and TRBJ2-7; D call uncertain. CDR1 is LGHNA, CDR2 YSLEER, per germline. V lost 4 bases to trimming and J lost 1 base, with 14 bases between them. This CDR3 has 15 residues.

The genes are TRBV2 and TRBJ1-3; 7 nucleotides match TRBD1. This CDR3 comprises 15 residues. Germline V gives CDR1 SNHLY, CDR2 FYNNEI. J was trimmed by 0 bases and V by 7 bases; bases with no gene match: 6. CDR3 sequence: CASKAGTDSGNTIYF. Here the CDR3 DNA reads TGTGCCAGCAAGGCCGGGACAGACTCTGGAAACACCATATATTTT.

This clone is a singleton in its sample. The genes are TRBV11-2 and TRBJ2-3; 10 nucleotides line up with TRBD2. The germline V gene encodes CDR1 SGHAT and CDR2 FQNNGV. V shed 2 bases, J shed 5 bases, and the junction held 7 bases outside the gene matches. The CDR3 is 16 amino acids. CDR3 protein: CASSLWLAGAEDTQYF. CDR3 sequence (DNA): TGTGCCAGCAGCTTATGGCTAGCGGGAGCGGAAGATACGCAGTATTTT.

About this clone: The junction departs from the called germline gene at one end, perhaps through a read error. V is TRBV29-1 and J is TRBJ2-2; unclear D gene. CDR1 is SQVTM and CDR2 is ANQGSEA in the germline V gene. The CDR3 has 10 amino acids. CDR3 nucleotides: TGCAGCGTTAAGACTCTCCGAGCTGTTTTT. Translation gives CSVKTLRAVF.

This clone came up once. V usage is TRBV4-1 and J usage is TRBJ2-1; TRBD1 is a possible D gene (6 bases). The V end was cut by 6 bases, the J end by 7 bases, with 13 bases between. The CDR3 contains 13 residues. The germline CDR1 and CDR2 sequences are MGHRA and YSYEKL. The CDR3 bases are TGCGCCAGCAGACCCCAGGGGAGAAATGAGCAGTTCTTC. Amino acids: CASRPQGRNEQFF.

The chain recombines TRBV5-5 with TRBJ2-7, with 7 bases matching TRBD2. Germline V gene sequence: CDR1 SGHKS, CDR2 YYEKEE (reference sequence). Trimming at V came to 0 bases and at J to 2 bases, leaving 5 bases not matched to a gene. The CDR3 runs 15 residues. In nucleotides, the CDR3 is TGTGCCAGCAGCTTGGGTGTGGGAGGGGCCTACGAGCAGTACTTC. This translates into CASSLGVGGAYEQYF.

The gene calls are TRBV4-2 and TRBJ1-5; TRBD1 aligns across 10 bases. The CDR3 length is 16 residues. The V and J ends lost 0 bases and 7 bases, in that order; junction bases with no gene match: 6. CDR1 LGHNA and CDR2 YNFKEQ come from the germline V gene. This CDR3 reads CASSQDEGTGEQPQHF. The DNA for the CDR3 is TGTGCCAGCAGCCAAGATGAGGGGACAGGGGAACAGCCCCAGCATTTT.